The rows below give T cell receptor beta chains drawn from one sample of a study of blood T cell repertoires in COVID-19. Using immunoSEQ multiplex PCR, the repertoire was profiled, and TCRdb retains in-frame clones only, with some absent. The sample lists around 190,000 clones; around 83% were seen once. Sequencing input: peripheral blood. The source is a human donor in a cohort sampled during active COVID-19. CDR3s include the opening cysteine and the closing phenylalanine or tryptophan. The order of the fields is V gene, CDR3 length, J gene, clone size, D gene, CDR3 DNA, CDR3 protein. A D gene is named only where the DNA matches it firmly. Clone size is given for some rows only: seen once, a few or many times, or a class if the clone is expanded.

>TRBV7-2|14|TRBJ1-2|.|.
TGTGCCAGCAGCCACCCGGGACTGAACCGTGGCTACACCTTC
CASSHPGLNRGYTF
>TRBV5-1|11|TRBJ2-7|.|.
TGCGCCAGCAGGTCCAGTTACGAGCAGTACTTC
CASRSSYEQYF
>TRBV4-1|16|TRBJ1-1|.|.
TGCGCCAGCAGCCAAAGCCCCATCGGCGGGTACACTGAAGCTTTCTTT
CASSQSPIGGYTEAFF
>TRBV27|15|TRBJ1-5|.|.
TGTGCCAGCAGTCTAGGGTACAGGAATAATCAGCCCCAGCATTTT
CASSLGYRNNQPQHF
>TRBV2|11|TRBJ2-6|once|TRBD2
TGTGCCAGCAGTCTAAGCGGGGTAACGACTTTC
CASSLSGVTTF
>TRBV14|17|TRBJ2-1|.|.
TGTGCCAGCAGCCAAGAATTAACAGAGCACTCCTACAATGAGCAGTTCTTC
CASSQELTEHSYNEQFF
>TRBV5-1|16|TRBJ1-1|.|TRBD1
TGCGCCAGCAGCCGTAGACAGGGTCTGGCGAACCCTGAAGCTTTCTTT
CASSRRQGLANPEAFF
>TRBV7-6|16|TRBJ2-1|.|TRBD1
TGTGCCAGCAGCCGTCCGACAGGGGCGTCCTACAATGAGCAGTTCTTC
CASSRPTGASYNEQFF
>TRBV4-1|15|TRBJ2-7|once|TRBD2
TGCGCCAGCAGCCAAGTAGCGGGTGCAACCTACGAGCAGTACTTC
CASSQVAGATYEQYF
>TRBV2|13|TRBJ2-7|.|TRBD1
TGTGCCAGCGCCCCCCGGGACAGCTACGAGCAGTACTTC
CASAPRDSYEQYF